This entry lists 7 T cell receptor beta chains sequenced from one sample in a study of OX40 agonist ivuxolimab in advanced cancers. Produced via immunoSEQ multiplex PCR; TCRdb's table is partial and in-frame only. Of some 42,000 clones in the sample, 82% were seen once. The material was CD4+ or CD8+ T cells sorted from blood, obtained in a trial of the OX40 agonist ivuxolimab. Receptor source: an adult with an advanced solid tumor such as melanoma, head and neck, liver or kidney cancer.

This clone appeared a few times. The chain links TRBV6-5 to TRBJ2-7; D is perhaps TRBD2 (5 bases). The CDR3 length is 16 residues. Germline CDR1 and CDR2: MNHEY and SVGAGI. With 4 bases removed from V and 1 base from J, the gap between germline ends came to 17 bases. Here the CDR3 reads CASSLQGSDSSYEQYF. The CDR3 DNA sequence: TGTGCCAGCAGTTTACAAGGGAGTGATAGTTCCTACGAGCAGTACTTC.

The chain recombines TRBV20-1 with TRBJ2-5; D ambiguous. From germline, CDR1 is DFQATT and CDR2 SNEGSKA (reference sequence). The CDR3 is 11 amino acids. V was trimmed by 2 bases and J by 6 bases, leaving 7 bases between them. The CDR3 reads CSARLIQTQYF. The CDR3 coding sequence is TGCAGTGCTAGACTAATACAGACCCAGTACTTC.

The chain uses TRBV6-5 and TRBJ2-1, with a tentative D call TRBD1 (6 bases). Between the trimmed V and J ends, which lost 0 bases and 2 bases, there was a span of 11 bases. The CDR3 covers 16 residues. Germline lookup yields CDR1 MNHEY and CDR2 SVGAGI. The CDR3 coding sequence is TGTGCCAGCAGTTACTCGCAGGGGAGCGCCTACAATGAGCAGTTCTTC. Translated: CASSYSQGSAYNEQFF.

This clone was recorded once. The J gene is TRBJ2-3, the V gene TRBV6-5; possible D gene TRBD1, 6 bases. V was clipped by 4 bases and J by 8 bases, with 16 bases between them. Germline lookup yields CDR1 MNHEY and CDR2 SVGAGI. There are 14 residues in the CDR3. CDR3 residues: CASSFNRDRGTQYF. DNA of the CDR3: TGTGCCAGCAGTTTTAACAGGGATAGGGGTACGCAGTATTTT.

The chain recombines TRBV7-2 with TRBJ2-3, with 10 positions matching TRBD2. The germline V gene has CDR1 SGHTA and CDR2 FQGNSA. This CDR3 contains 15 residues. Here the CDR3 DNA reads TGTGCGACTAGCGGGCGAATACCTAGCACAGATACGCAGTATTTT. Translation gives CATSGRIPSTDTQYF.

The V gene is TRBV7-3, the J gene TRBJ2-1; possibly TRBD2 for D (6 bases). This CDR3 contains 14 residues. The germline gives CDR1 SGHTA, CDR2 FQGTGA. V shed 4 bases and J shed 0 bases, with 7 bases lying between them. The CDR3 here is CASSSGGSYNEQFF. DNA of the CDR3: TGTGCCAGCAGCTCCGGGGGCTCCTACAATGAGCAGTTCTTC. Drawing the rest from reference TRBV7-3 and TRBJ2-1, the complete variable domain is GAGVSQTPSNKVTEKGKYVELRCDPISGHTALYWYRQSLGQGPEFLIYFQGTGAADDSGLPNDRFFAVRPEGSVSTLKIQRTERGDSAVYLCASSSGGSYNEQFFGPGTRLTVL.

The rearrangement joins TRBV9 to TRBJ2-2, with TRBD1 matching over 7 bases. The CDR3 length is 17 residues. With V trimmed by 4 bases and J by 8 bases, 17 bases remained unmatched. The germline CDR1 and CDR2 sequences are SGDLS and YYNGEE. The CDR3: CASSTSGTDLYIGELFF. In DNA, the CDR3 is TGTGCCAGCAGCACCTCCGGGACAGACCTTTATATTGGGGAGCTGTTTTTT.